What follows describes a single T cell receptor (beta chain). The antigen is not known. This sample was taken from a study of cytomegalovirus exposure and HLA in healthy donors. Study as a whole: It was reported in a later analysis that the 120 validation repertoires used the same platform as the approximately 650 first-cohort repertoires. General observations from the study: Researchers counted roughly 150 TCR beta chains as cytomegalovirus-associated. TCR clusters originating in the first cohort tended to co-occur in the 120 validation repertoires, according to a later analysis.

V was pared by 5 bases and J by 7 bases, with 11 bases of the junction left unmatched. Germline CDR1 SGHVS, CDR2 FQNEAQ. CDR3 length: 15 amino acids. The validation cohort, a group of more than 100 subjects, included the donors and was separate from the roughly 670-subject first cohort. This table comes from immunoSEQ multiplex PCR, and its TCRdb copy is limited to in-frame clones, with some not included. The sample has over 200,000 clones; 87% are singletons. The TCR sequence derives from a woman in her late teens or twenties in good health and CMV-seropositive. The source material was PBMCs. This chain links TRBV7-8 with TRBJ1-5; 7 positions agree with TRBD1. The CDR3 spells CASSRITDRVQPQHF. CDR3 in DNA: TGTGCCAGCAGCCGAATAACCGACAGGGTCCAGCCCCAGCATTTT.